Following are 27 T cell receptor beta chains from one sample sequenced in a study of identical twins. TCRdb independently ran MiXCR on the 5' RACE reads; one entry per CDR3 protein. Of approximately 620,000 distinct CDR3 sequences in the sample, under 9% were seen once. This sample also belongs to another study, concerning yellow fever vaccine responses in identical twins.

The sequenced sample consisted of PBMCs. These receptors were collected from a woman under 30 in good health.

This clonotype was seen more than once but under ten times. The J gene is TRBJ1-5, the V gene TRBV20-1; no firm D call. This CDR3 comprises 12 residues. The germline gives CDR1 DFQATT, CDR2 SNEGSKA (reference sequence). V was shortened by 6 bases and J by 7 bases, with 13 bases between the two germline ends. CDR3 sequence (DNA): TGCAGTGCCCCCGGGATGGGACAGCCCCAGCATTTT. It translates to CSAPGMGQPQHF.

The sample holds one count of this clonotype. The CDR3 coding sequence is TGTGCTAGTAGGGGAGAGGGCGCGTATACTGAAGCTTTCTTT. Translating it yields CASRGEGAYTEAFF. The chain is built from TRBV12-5 and TRBJ1-1; maybe TRBD1 (5 bases). Germline values: CDR1 LGHNT, CDR2 FRNRAP. The CDR3 loop spans 14 amino acids. The germline V and J ends were trimmed by 8 bases and 5 bases, with 18 bases remaining between them.

This clonotype was recorded a few times. This chain joins TRBV10-2 and TRBJ1-2; TRBD1 is a possible D gene (5 bases). The CDR3 totals 13 residues. The germline V and J ends were trimmed by 3 bases and 2 bases, with 7 bases remaining between them. Germline CDR1 is WSHSY and CDR2 is SAAADI. The CDR3 nucleotides are TGCGCCAGCAGTGAAGACAGCAACTATGGCTACACCTTC. Residues: CASSEDSNYGYTF.

The chain couples TRBV2 to TRBJ1-1, with D perhaps matching TRBD1 (5 bases). Per the germline V gene, CDR1 is SNHLY and CDR2 is FYNNEI. The germline V and J ends were trimmed by 6 bases and 3 bases, with 14 bases remaining between them. The CDR3 is 14 residues long. This chain's CDR3 is CASRGFMGDTEAFF. The CDR3 DNA reads TGTGCCAGCAGGGGATTCATGGGGGACACTGAAGCTTTCTTT. Supplemented by reference TRBV2 and TRBJ1-1, the full variable domain reads EPEVTQTPSHQVTQMGQEVILRCVPISNHLYFYWYRQILGQKVEFLVSFYNNEISEKSEIFDDQFSVERPDGSNFTLKIRSTKLEDSAMYFCASRGFMGDTEAFFGQGTRLTVV.

The V and J genes are TRBV29-1 and TRBJ2-1, with TRBD2 matching 8 bases. Germline V gene data show CDR1 as SQVTM and CDR2 as ANQGSEA. There are 14 residues in the CDR3. Trimming removed 7 bases from V and 2 bases from J; junction bases left unmatched: 7. CDR3 sequence (DNA): TGCAGCGCTGCTAGCGGGCCCGCCTACAATGAGCAGTTCTTC. This codes for CSAASGPAYNEQFF.

This clonotype was seen a handful of times. The genes are TRBV15 and TRBJ1-2; D is unresolved. V lost 0 bases to trimming and J lost 0 bases, with 11 bases between them. The CDR3 is 16 amino acids. Germline V gene data show CDR1 as LNHNV and CDR2 as YYDKDF (reference sequence). As DNA, the CDR3 is TGTGCCACCAGCAGAGATGGTAGGCGGACTAACTATGGCTACACCTTC. It translates to CATSRDGRRTNYGYTF. The whole variable domain, remainder taken from reference TRBV15 and TRBJ1-2, is DAMVIQNPRYQVTQFGKPVTLSCSQTLNHNVMYWYQQKSSQAPKLLFHYYDKDFNNEADTPDNFQSRRPNTSFCFLDIRSPGLGDTAMYLCATSRDGRRTNYGYTFGSGTRLTVV.

Notes on this clonotype: No conserved phenylalanine or tryptophan is present at the end of the CDR3, so a read error is the likely explanation. The V gene is TRBV7-2, the J gene TRBJ2-7, with TRBD1 matching 8 bases. Looked up from germline, CDR1 is SGHTA and CDR2 is FQGNSA. J was trimmed by 5 bases and V by 2 bases; bases with no gene match: 8. CDR3 length equals 15 residues. The CDR3 sequence is CASSLLAGTGHEQYS. CDR3 sequence (DNA): TGTGCCAGCAGCTTACTAGCCGGGACAGGCCACGAGCAGTACTCC.

The chain combines TRBV7-8 with TRBJ2-7; possibly TRBD1 for D (5 bases). Between the trimmed V and J ends, which lost 1 base and 2 bases, there was a span of 12 bases. The CDR3 runs to 15 residues. Germline loops: CDR1 SGHVS, CDR2 FQNEAQ. Here the CDR3 DNA reads TGTGCCAGCAGCTTAGAACAGGTTGGCGCCTACGAGCAGTACTTC. This gives the protein CASSLEQVGAYEQYF.

This clonotype has at least ten counts. The chain links TRBV3-1 to TRBJ1-2; TRBD1 matches 9 bases. Germline V gives CDR1 LGHDT, CDR2 YNNKEL (reference sequence). V shed 6 bases, J shed 2 bases, and the junction held 10 bases outside the gene matches. This CDR3 contains 16 residues. The CDR3: CASSISRQGGNYGYTF. In DNA form, the CDR3 reads TGTGCCAGCAGTATCTCCCGACAGGGGGGGAACTATGGCTACACCTTC.

The chain uses TRBV20-1 and TRBJ2-1, with 8 bases lining up with TRBD2. Germline V CDR1 and CDR2: DFQATT, SNEGSKA (reference sequence). V trimming: 3 bases; J trimming: 3 bases; junction bases outside the gene matches: 10. This CDR3 has 16 residues. The CDR3 nucleotides are TGCAGTGCTAGTCCCGCGGGGCGGGAGGACTACAATGAGCAGTTCTTC. Amino acid sequence: CSASPAGREDYNEQFF.

This chain links TRBV10-3 with TRBJ2-1; no reliable D call. The CDR3 totals 12 residues. Trimming left V 6 bases short and J 4 bases short, with 7 bases between. The germline V gene has CDR1 ENHRY and CDR2 SYGVKD. CDR3 in amino acids: CAIRDLYNEQFF. The CDR3 nucleotides are TGTGCCATCAGGGACCTTTACAATGAGCAGTTCTTC.

This clonotype came up many times. The rearrangement uses TRBV11-2 and TRBJ2-3, with TRBD2 matching 15 bases. The CDR3 runs 20 residues. CDR1 and CDR2 from the germline V gene are SGHAT and FQNNGV. J lost 0 bases, V lost 5 bases, and 12 bases had no gene match. The CDR3 bases are TGTGCCAGCAGCCCCCGAGGACTAGCGGGGGGGCCCTCTAGCACAGATACGCAGTATTTT. Its translation: CASSPRGLAGGPSSTDTQYF. Based on the CDR3 plus reference TRBV11-2 and TRBJ2-3, the full variable domain is EAGVAQSPRYKIIEKRQSVAFWCNPISGHATLYWYQQILGQGPKLLIQFQNNGVVDDSQLPKDRFSAERLKGVDSTLKIQPAKLEDSAVYLCASSPRGLAGGPSSTDTQYFGPGTRLTVL.

This clonotype occurred a few times. This rearrangement joins TRBV6-5 to TRBJ2-1; TRBD1 matches 9 bases. The CDR3 spans 15 residues. Germline V gene lookup returns CDR1 MNHEY and CDR2 SVGAGI. The V and J ends lost 2 bases and 6 bases, in that order; junction bases with no gene match: 5. CDR3 protein: CASSYDRQGVNEQFF. CDR3 sequence (DNA): TGTGCCAGCAGTTACGACCGACAGGGGGTCAATGAGCAGTTCTTC.

The chain links TRBV6-1 to TRBJ1-1, with 7 nucleotides matching TRBD1. V lost 6 bases to trimming and J lost 7 bases; unmatched junction nucleotides: 11. The germline CDR1 and CDR2 sequences are MNHNS and SASEGT. The CDR3 contains 14 residues. The CDR3 DNA reads as TGTGCCAGCAGGTCTCCCCGGACAGGAGATGAAGCTTTCTTT. Protein sequence: CASRSPRTGDEAFF.

Many counts were recorded for this clonotype. J is TRBJ1-2 and V is TRBV6-6; TRBD1 might be the D (5 bases). Germline V gene lookup returns CDR1 MNHNY and CDR2 SVGAGI (reference sequence). Trimming removed 0 bases from V and 6 bases from J, with 8 bases in between. CDR3 length: 13 amino acids. Here the CDR3 reads CASSYSTGNGYTF. The DNA of the CDR3 is TGTGCCAGCAGTTACTCTACAGGAAATGGCTACACCTTC.

This clonotype was observed a handful of times. The genes are TRBV5-1 and TRBJ2-6; perhaps TRBD1 as D (5 bases). The CDR3 loop spans 16 amino acids. V lost 4 bases and J lost 0, with 11 bases in between. The germline CDR1 and CDR2 sequences are SGHRS and YFSETQ. CDR3 region: CASSPPTDSGANVLTF. The CDR3, as DNA: TGCGCCAGCAGCCCCCCGACAGACTCTGGGGCCAACGTCCTGACTTTC.

This clonotype has only a few counts. The chain couples TRBV9 to TRBJ2-5; 9 bases align to TRBD2. Germline CDR1 reads SGDLS; CDR2 reads YYNGEE. This CDR3 is 17 amino acids long. The trim removed 0 bases at V and 1 base at J, leaving 7 bases unmatched. The CDR3 coding sequence is TGTGCCAGCAGCGTAGGAGATAGCGGGGGCATCCAAGAGACCCAGTACTTC. Protein product: CASSVGDSGGIQETQYF.

The chain couples TRBV6-1 to TRBJ2-2; D possibly corresponds to TRBD2 (6 bases). The CDR3 has 16 amino acids. Germline loops: CDR1 MNHNS, CDR2 SASEGT. V shed 4 bases and J shed 0 bases, with 12 bases lying between them. Here the CDR3 DNA reads TGTGCCAGCAGTGTACCCGGGGGAACGAACACCGGGGAGCTGTTTTTT. Its protein is CASSVPGGTNTGELFF.

The chain recombines TRBV14 with TRBJ2-5; D is unresolved. Trimming took 1 base from V and 7 from J, leaving 10 bases between them. CDR3 length: 13 amino acids. Germline CDR1 and CDR2: SGHDN and FVKESK. CDR3 sequence reads: CASSQGNRGTQYF. The CDR3 DNA reads as TGTGCCAGCAGCCAAGGGAATAGAGGGACCCAGTACTTC.

In its sample, this clonotype was seen a few times. The rearrangement joins TRBV18 to TRBJ2-7; no definite D call. The germline CDR1 and CDR2 sequences are KGHSH and LQKENI. The CDR3 contains 14 residues. V lost 3 bases to trimming and J lost 0 bases, with 9 bases between them. CDR3 sequence: CASSPPHSSYEQYF. CDR3 nucleotides: TGTGCCAGCTCACCTCCCCACAGCTCCTACGAGCAGTACTTC.

Only a few counts were recorded for this clonotype. The J gene is TRBJ1-2, the V gene TRBV11-1; no definite D call. The germline gives CDR1 SGHAT, CDR2 FQDESV (reference sequence). The V end was cut by 8 bases, the J end by 5 bases, with 9 bases between. The CDR3 contains 11 residues. CDR3 sequence reads: CASGSGYGYTF. CDR3 sequence (DNA): TGTGCCAGCGGAAGTGGGTATGGCTACACCTTC.

This clonotype was found a few times. The gene calls are TRBV4-1 and TRBJ2-7; 10 nucleotides agree with TRBD2. Germline values: CDR1 MGHRA, CDR2 YSYEKL. CDR3 length: 16 amino acids. V was pared by 1 base and J by 3 bases, with 6 bases of the junction left unmatched. For the CDR3, the DNA is TGCGCCAGCAGCCAAGCACACCCTAGCGGGAGCTACGAGCAGTACTTC. This sequence encodes CASSQAHPSGSYEQYF.

Notes on this clonotype: A much larger clone differs by one base, so this may be a read error. The rearrangement joins TRBV27 to TRBJ2-7, with D maybe TRBD1 (5 bases). Germline CDR1 and CDR2: MNHEY and SMNVEV (reference sequence). This CDR3 has 13 amino acids. Trimming cost V 3 bases and J 3 bases, with 9 bases left between them. CDR3 sequence reads: CASSFLDNYEQYF. The CDR3 DNA reads as TGTGCCAGCAGTTTTTTGGACAACTACGAGCAGTACTTC.

This clonotype was seen ten or more times. The CDR3 bases are TGTGCCAGCAGCAGTGGGAGGGGCGGATACAATGAGCAGTTCTTC. It is translated as CASSSGRGGYNEQFF. The chain links TRBV12-3 or TRBV12-4 to TRBJ2-1; 7 bases map to TRBD2. J lost 4 bases, V lost 6 bases, and 9 bases had no gene match. The CDR3 covers 15 residues.

The table lists this clonotype with many counts. The chain employs TRBV4-2 and TRBJ1-4; TRBD1 agrees at 9 bases. Per germline, CDR1 LGHNA and CDR2 YNFKEQ. CDR3 length equals 14 residues. V shed 1 base, J shed 6 bases, and the junction held 0 bases outside the gene matches. The DNA for the CDR3 is TGTGCCAGCAGCCAAGGGACAGGGGATGAAAAACTGTTTTTT. Amino acid sequence: CASSQGTGDEKLFF.

Here the CDR3 DNA reads TGCGCCAGCAGCCCCCTAAGCGGGGGCCTCGAAGATACGCAGTATTTT. This sequence encodes CASSPLSGGLEDTQYF. This chain links TRBV5-1 with TRBJ2-3; 8 positions agree with TRBD2. The CDR3 spans 16 residues. The germline V gene encodes CDR1 SGHRS and CDR2 YFSETQ. V lost 4 bases to trimming and J lost 5 bases; unmatched junction nucleotides: 12.

This clonotype was seen only a few times. The chain combines TRBV7-6 with TRBJ1-1; D might be TRBD1 (5 bases). The V end lost 5 bases, the J end lost 4 bases, and 17 bases lay between the germline ends. Per the germline V gene, CDR1 is SGHVS and CDR2 is FNYEAQ. The CDR3 covers 15 residues. CDR3 region: CASSPGRGSSTEAFF. The DNA of the CDR3 is TGTGCCAGCAGCCCGGGACGTGGATCGAGCACTGAAGCTTTCTTT.